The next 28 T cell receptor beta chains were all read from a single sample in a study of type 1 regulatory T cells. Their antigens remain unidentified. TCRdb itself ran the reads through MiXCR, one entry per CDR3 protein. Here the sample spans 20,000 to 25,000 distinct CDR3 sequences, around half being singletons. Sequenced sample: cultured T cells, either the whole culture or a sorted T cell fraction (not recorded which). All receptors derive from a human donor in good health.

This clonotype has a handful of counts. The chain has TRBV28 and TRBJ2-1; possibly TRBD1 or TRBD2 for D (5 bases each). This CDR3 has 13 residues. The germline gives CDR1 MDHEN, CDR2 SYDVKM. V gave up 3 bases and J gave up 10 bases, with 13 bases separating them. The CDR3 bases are TGTGCCAGCAGTTTCCCGCCCCGGGACGAGCAGTTCTTC. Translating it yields CASSFPPRDEQFF.

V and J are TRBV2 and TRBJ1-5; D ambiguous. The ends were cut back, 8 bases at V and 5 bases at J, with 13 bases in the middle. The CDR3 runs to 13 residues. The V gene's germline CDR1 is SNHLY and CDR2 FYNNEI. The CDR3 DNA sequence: TGTGCCAGCGAGAGCAGGAACTATCAGCCCCAGCATTTT. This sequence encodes CASESRNYQPQHF.

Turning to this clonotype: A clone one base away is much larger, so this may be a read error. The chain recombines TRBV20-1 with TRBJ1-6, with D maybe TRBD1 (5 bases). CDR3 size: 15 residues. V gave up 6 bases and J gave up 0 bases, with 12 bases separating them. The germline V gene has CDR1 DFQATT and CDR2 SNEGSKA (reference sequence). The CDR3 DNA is TGCAGTGCCAGGGCAGAGAGCTCCTATAATTCACCCCTCCACTTT. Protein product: CSARAESSYNSPLHF.

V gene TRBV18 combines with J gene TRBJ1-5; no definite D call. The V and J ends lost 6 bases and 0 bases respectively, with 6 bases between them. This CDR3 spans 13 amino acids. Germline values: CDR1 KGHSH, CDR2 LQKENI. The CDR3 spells CASSPYSNQPQHF. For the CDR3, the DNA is TGTGCCAGCTCGCCCTATAGCAATCAGCCCCAGCATTTT.

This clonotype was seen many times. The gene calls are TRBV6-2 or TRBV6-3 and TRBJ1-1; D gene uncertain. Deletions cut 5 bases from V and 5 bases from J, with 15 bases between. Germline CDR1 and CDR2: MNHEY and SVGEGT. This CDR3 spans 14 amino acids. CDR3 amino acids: CASSHTVTRTEAFF. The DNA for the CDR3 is TGTGCCAGCAGTCACACGGTTACTCGTACTGAAGCTTTCTTT.

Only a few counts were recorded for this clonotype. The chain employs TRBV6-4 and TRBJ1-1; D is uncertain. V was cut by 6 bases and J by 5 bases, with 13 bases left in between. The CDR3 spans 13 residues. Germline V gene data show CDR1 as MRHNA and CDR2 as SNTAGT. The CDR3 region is CASSALSGTEAFF. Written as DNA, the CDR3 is TGTGCCAGCAGCGCCCTAAGTGGAACTGAAGCTTTCTTT.

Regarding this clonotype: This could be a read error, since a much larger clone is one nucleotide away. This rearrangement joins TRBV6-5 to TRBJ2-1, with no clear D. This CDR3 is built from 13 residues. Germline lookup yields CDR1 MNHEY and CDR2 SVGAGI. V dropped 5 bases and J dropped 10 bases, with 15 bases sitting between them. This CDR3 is CASSPSTPYEQFF. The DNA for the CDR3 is TGTGCCAGCAGTCCCTCTACCCCCTACGAGCAGTTCTTC.

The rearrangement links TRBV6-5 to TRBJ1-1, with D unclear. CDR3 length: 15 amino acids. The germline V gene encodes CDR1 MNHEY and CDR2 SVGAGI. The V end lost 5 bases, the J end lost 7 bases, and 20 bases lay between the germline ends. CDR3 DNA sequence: TGTGCCAGCAGTCCCACGCCTGGAACGTCAAATGAAGCTTTCTTT. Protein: CASSPTPGTSNEAFF.

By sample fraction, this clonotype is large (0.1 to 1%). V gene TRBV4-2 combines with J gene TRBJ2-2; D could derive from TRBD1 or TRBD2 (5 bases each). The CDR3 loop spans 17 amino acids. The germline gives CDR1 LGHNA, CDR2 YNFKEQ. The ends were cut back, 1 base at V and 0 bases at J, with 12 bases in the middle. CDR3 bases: TGTGCCAGCAGCCAAGCTTACGGGGACGCGAACACCGGGGAGCTGTTTTTT. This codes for CASSQAYGDANTGELFF.

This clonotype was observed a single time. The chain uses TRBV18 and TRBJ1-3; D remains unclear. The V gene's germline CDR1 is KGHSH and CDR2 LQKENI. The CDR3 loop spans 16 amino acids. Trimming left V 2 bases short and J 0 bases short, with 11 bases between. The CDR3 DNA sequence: TGTGCCAGCTCACCATCCATGGTCTCCTCTGGAAACACCATATATTTT. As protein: CASSPSMVSSGNTIYF.

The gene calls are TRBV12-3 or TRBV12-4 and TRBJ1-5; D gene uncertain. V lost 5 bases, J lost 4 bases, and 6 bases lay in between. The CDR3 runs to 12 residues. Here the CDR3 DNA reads TGTGCCAGCAGTCGACCGAATCAGCCCCAGCATTTT. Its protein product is CASSRPNQPQHF.

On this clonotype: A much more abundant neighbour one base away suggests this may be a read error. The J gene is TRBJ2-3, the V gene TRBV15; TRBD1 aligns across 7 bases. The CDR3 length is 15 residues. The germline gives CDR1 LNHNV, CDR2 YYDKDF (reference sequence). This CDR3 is CATSRTRQGPDTQCF. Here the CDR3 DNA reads TGTGCCACCAGCAGAACACGACAGGGACCAGATACGCAGTGTTTT.

CDR3 in DNA: TGTGCCAGCAGTCGACTAGCGGGGGGCGAGCAGTACTTC. Translating gives CASSRLAGGEQYF. This chain joins TRBV12-3 or TRBV12-4 and TRBJ2-7; 13 bases align to TRBD2. This CDR3 is 13 amino acids long. V lost 5 bases to trimming and J lost 6 bases; unmatched junction nucleotides: 1.

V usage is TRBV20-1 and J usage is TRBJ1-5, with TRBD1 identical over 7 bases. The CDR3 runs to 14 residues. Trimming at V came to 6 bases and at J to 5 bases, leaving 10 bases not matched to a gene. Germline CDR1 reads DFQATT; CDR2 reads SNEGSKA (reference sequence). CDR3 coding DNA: TGCAGTGCGCTCAGCCGGGACAGTGATCAGCCCCAGCATTTT. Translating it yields CSALSRDSDQPQHF.

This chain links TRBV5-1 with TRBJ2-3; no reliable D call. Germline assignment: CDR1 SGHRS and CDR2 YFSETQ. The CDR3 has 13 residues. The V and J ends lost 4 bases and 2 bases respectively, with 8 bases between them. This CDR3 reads CASSSINTDTQYF. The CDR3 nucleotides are TGCGCCAGCAGCAGTATTAACACAGATACGCAGTATTTT.

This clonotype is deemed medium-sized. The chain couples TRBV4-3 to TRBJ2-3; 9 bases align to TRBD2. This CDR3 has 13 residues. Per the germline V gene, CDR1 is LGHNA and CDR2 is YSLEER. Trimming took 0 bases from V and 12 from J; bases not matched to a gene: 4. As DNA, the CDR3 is TGCGCCAGCAGCCAAGATCCGCTAGCGGGACAGTATTTT. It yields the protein CASSQDPLAGQYF.

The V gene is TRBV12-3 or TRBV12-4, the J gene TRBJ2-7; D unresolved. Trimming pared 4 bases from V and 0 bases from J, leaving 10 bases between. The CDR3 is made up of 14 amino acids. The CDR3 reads CASSWAGNSYEQYF. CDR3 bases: TGTGCCAGCAGTTGGGCAGGCAACTCCTACGAGCAGTACTTC.

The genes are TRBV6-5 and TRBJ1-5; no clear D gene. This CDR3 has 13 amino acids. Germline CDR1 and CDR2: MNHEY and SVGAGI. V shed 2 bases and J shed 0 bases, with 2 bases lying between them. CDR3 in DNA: TGTGCCAGCAGTTACGATAGCAATCAGCCCCAGCATTTT. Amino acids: CASSYDSNQPQHF.

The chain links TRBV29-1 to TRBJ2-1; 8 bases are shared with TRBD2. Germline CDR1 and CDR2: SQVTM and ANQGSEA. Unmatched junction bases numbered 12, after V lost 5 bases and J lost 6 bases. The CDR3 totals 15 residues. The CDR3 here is CSVSISAGGPNEQFF. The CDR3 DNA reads TGCAGCGTTAGCATTAGCGCGGGGGGCCCCAATGAGCAGTTCTTC.

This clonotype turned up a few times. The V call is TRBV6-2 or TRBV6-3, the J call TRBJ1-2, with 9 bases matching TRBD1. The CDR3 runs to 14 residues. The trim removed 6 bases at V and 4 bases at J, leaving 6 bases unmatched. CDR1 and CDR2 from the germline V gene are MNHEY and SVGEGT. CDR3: CASRGTGRGYGYTF. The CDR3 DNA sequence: TGTGCCAGCAGAGGGACAGGGAGAGGCTATGGCTACACCTTC.

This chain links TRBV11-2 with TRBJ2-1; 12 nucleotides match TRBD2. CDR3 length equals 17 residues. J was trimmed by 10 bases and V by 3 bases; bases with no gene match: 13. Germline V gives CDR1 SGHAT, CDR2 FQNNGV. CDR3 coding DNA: TGTGCCAGCAGCTTGAGACTAGCGGGGGTGACTGACACAGAGCAGTTCTTC. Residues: CASSLRLAGVTDTEQFF.

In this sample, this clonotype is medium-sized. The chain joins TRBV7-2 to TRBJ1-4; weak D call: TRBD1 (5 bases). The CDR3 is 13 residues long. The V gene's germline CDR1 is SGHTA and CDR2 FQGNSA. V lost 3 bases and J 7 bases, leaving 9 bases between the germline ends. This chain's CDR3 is CASSFGRVEKLFF. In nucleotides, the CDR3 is TGTGCCAGCAGCTTCGGCAGGGTTGAAAAACTGTTTTTT.

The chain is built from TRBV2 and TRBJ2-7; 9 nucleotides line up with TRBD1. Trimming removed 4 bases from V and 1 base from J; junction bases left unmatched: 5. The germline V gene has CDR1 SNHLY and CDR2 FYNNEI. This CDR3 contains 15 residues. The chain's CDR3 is CASSGDRVGSYEQYF. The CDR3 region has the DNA TGTGCCAGCAGTGGGGACAGGGTGGGGTCCTACGAGCAGTACTTC. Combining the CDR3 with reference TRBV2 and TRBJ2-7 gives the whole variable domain EPEVTQTPSHQVTQMGQEVILRCVPISNHLYFYWYRQILGQKVEFLVSFYNNEISEKSEIFDDQFSVERPDGSNFTLKIRSTKLEDSAMYFCASSGDRVGSYEQYFGPGTRLTVT.

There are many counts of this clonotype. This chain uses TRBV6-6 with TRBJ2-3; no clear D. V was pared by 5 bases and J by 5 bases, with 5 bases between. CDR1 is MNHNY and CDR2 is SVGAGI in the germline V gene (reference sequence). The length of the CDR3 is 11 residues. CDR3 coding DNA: TGTGCCAGCAGTAGACAAGATACGCAGTATTTT. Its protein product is CASSRQDTQYF.

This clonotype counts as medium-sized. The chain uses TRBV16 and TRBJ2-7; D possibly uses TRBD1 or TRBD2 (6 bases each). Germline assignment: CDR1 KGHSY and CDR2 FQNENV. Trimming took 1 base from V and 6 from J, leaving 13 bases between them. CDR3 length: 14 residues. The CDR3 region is CASSQWGLGGEQYF. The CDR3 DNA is TGTGCCAGCAGCCAATGGGGGCTCGGGGGCGAGCAGTACTTC.

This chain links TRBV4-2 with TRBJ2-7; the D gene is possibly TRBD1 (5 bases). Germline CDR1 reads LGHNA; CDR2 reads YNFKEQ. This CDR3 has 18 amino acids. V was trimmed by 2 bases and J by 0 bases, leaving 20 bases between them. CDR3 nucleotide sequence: TGTGCCAGCAGCCAAATAGGCCAGGGTATCTTGAGCTCCTACGAGCAGTACTTC. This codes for CASSQIGQGILSSYEQYF.

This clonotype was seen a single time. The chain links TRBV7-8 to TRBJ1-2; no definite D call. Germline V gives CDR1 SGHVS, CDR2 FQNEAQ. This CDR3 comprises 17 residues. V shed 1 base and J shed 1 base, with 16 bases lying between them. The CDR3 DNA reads TGTGCCAGCAGCTTAGAAGACCTGTGGCAAAATAACTATGGCTACACCTTC. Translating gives CASSLEDLWQNNYGYTF. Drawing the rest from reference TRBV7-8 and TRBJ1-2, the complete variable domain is GAGVSQSPRYKVAKRGQDVALRCDPISGHVSLFWYQQALGQGPEFLTYFQNEAQLDKSGLPSDRFFAERPEGSVSTLKIQRTQQEDSAVYLCASSLEDLWQNNYGYTFGSGTRLTVV.

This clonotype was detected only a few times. CDR3: CASSQRRQAGDGYTF. In DNA, the CDR3 is TGTGCCAGCAGCCAACGTAGACAGGCGGGGGATGGCTACACCTTC. The J gene is TRBJ1-2, the V gene TRBV7-8; D might be TRBD1 (6 bases). Germline lookup yields CDR1 SGHVS and CDR2 FQNEAQ. The CDR3 loop spans 15 amino acids. Deletions cut 5 bases from V and 6 bases from J, with 19 bases between.